Following are 15 T cell receptor beta chains from one sample sequenced in a study of T cell responses to AZD1222 COVID-19 vaccine. Measured with immunoSEQ multiplex PCR; TCRdb has only the in-frame clones, and not every one. The sample consists of some 72,000 clones, about 91% of them appearing once. Sequencing was performed on peripheral blood, taken on day 0 of MenACWY control vaccination. These receptors all stem from an adult in good health.

This sequence joins TRBV29-1 and TRBJ1-2; a possible D gene is TRBD1 (5 bases). This CDR3 has 13 amino acids. Germline CDR1 reads SQVTM; CDR2 reads ANQGSEA. The germline V and J ends were trimmed by 3 bases and 8 bases, with 16 bases remaining between them. In DNA form, the CDR3 reads TGCAGCGTTGAGGGGCAGGGCGAGGTAGGCTACACCTTC. Translated, it gives CSVEGQGEVGYTF.

The V call is TRBV3-1 (or the pseudogene TRBV3-2), the J call TRBJ1-3, with 7 bases identical to TRBD1. From germline, CDR1 is LGHDT and CDR2 YNNKEL (reference sequence). CDR3 length: 17 residues. Trimming removed 1 base from V and 2 bases from J; junction bases left unmatched: 8. This CDR3 reads CASSQVLTGRTGNTIYF. The CDR3 nucleotides are TGTGCCAGCAGCCAAGTCTTGACAGGGAGGACTGGAAACACCATATATTTT.

J is TRBJ2-2 and V is TRBV6-2 or TRBV6-3, with unresolved D. Trimming shortened V by 2 bases and J by 3 bases, and 4 bases separated the two germline ends. CDR1 is MNHEY and CDR2 is SVGEGT in the germline V gene. The CDR3 consists of 13 residues. The CDR3 region is CASSYKYTGELFF. The CDR3 region has the DNA TGTGCCAGCAGTTACAAGTACACCGGGGAGCTGTTTTTT.

This clone was found once. The chain has TRBV7-3 and TRBJ2-2, with unresolved D. Germline lookup yields CDR1 SGHTA and CDR2 FQGTGA. The CDR3 consists of 12 residues. Trimming cost V 5 bases and J 7 bases, with 8 bases left between them. For the CDR3, the DNA is TGTGCCAGCAGCCCCCGGAACGGGGAGCTGTTTTTT. This gives the protein CASSPRNGELFF.

This chain links TRBV10-3 with TRBJ2-2; no clear D. V lost 2 bases and J lost 4, with 8 bases in between. The CDR3 is 14 residues long. The germline V gene has CDR1 ENHRY and CDR2 SYGVKD. The CDR3: CAISENSGTGELFF. In DNA, the CDR3 is TGTGCCATCAGTGAGAATAGTGGCACCGGGGAGCTGTTTTTT.

The chain combines TRBV25-1 with TRBJ2-5, with a tentative D call TRBD2 (7 bases). Trimming took off 1 base at V and 2 bases at J, with 14 bases between the two ends. The CDR3 is 16 amino acids. Germline CDR1 reads MGHDK; CDR2 reads SYGVNS. The DNA of the CDR3 is TGTGCCAGCAGTGAATGGGGGGGCCTAGGACAAGAGACCCAGTACTTC. Translating gives CASSEWGGLGQETQYF.

This chain connects TRBV3-1 (or the pseudogene TRBV3-2) to TRBJ1-6; D unclear. CDR1 is LGHDT and CDR2 is YNNKEL in the germline V gene (reference sequence). V shed 1 base and J shed 9 bases, with 10 bases lying between them. The CDR3 extends over 14 amino acids. CDR3 sequence: CASSQVSGGSPLHF. CDR3 nucleotide sequence: TGTGCCAGCAGCCAAGTTTCGGGAGGTTCACCCCTCCACTTT.

This rearrangement joins TRBV5-1 to TRBJ1-1; D not resolved. V shed 0 bases and J shed 1 base, with 7 bases lying between them. The CDR3 runs 14 residues. CDR1 is SGHRS and CDR2 is YFSETQ in the germline V gene. The CDR3: CASSLVAPNTEAFF. DNA of the CDR3: TGCGCCAGCAGCTTGGTTGCCCCGAACACTGAAGCTTTCTTT.

The chain has TRBV6-5 and TRBJ1-1; no definite D call. V lost 0 bases to trimming and J lost 1 base, with 6 bases between them. CDR3 length equals 14 residues. Germline-derived CDR1 and CDR2 are MNHEY and SVGAGI. CDR3 residues: CASSYSYWNTEAFF. CDR3 nucleotide sequence: TGTGCCAGCAGTTACTCATACTGGAACACTGAAGCTTTCTTT.

This clone has only one observation. The gene calls are TRBV10-3 and TRBJ1-5, with 7 nucleotides matching TRBD1. This CDR3 is 12 amino acids long. Trimming cost V 3 bases and J 10 bases; bases outside gene matches: 3. The V gene's germline CDR1 is ENHRY and CDR2 SYGVKD. CDR3: CAISDQGEPQHF. Here the CDR3 DNA reads TGTGCCATCAGTGATCAGGGGGAACCCCAGCATTTT.

The rearrangement uses TRBV6-5 and TRBJ2-3, with 9 bases matching TRBD1. The CDR3 is made up of 14 amino acids. With V trimmed by 7 bases and J by 2 bases, 4 bases remained unmatched. CDR1 is MNHEY, CDR2 SVGAGI, per germline. The CDR3 sequence is CASTGTGITDTQYF. CDR3 coding DNA: TGTGCCAGCACCGGGACAGGGATCACAGATACGCAGTATTTT.

The gene calls are TRBV14 and TRBJ1-6; D is unclear. The CDR3 consists of 14 residues. The V end lost 0 bases, the J end lost 2 bases, and 2 bases lay between the germline ends. The germline V gene has CDR1 SGHDN and CDR2 FVKESK. CDR3 coding DNA: TGTGCCAGCAGCCAAGAGCCCTATAATTCACCCCTCCACTTT. Translated, it gives CASSQEPYNSPLHF.

This chain links TRBV5-1 with TRBJ1-1; TRBD1 matches 8 bases. The V and J ends lost 5 bases and 1 base, in that order; junction bases with no gene match: 1. The CDR3 has 13 residues. Germline values: CDR1 SGHRS, CDR2 YFSETQ. The CDR3 bases are TGCGCCAGCAGACAGGGGGAGAACACTGAAGCTTTCTTT. Protein product: CASRQGENTEAFF.

This chain's CDR3 is CASSYMGSYNEQFF. CDR3 nucleotide sequence: TGTGCCAGCAGTTACATGGGTTCCTACAATGAGCAGTTCTTC. The chain recombines TRBV6-5 with TRBJ2-1; D uncertain. The CDR3 runs 14 residues. Trimming took 2 bases from V and 1 from J, leaving 6 bases between them. Germline CDR1 MNHEY, CDR2 SVGAGI.

The chain links TRBV28 to TRBJ2-5, with D perhaps TRBD2 (6 bases). Between the trimmed V and J ends, which lost 6 bases and 5 bases, there was a span of 22 bases. CDR3 length: 16 residues. The germline V gene encodes CDR1 MDHEN and CDR2 SYDVKM. The CDR3, as DNA: TGTGCCAGCAGCTCTCCCGGGACTCGAGTGAGGGAGACCCAGTACTTC. As protein: CASSSPGTRVRETQYF. Full variable domain (outside the CDR3, taken from reference TRBV28 and TRBJ2-5): DVKVTQSSRYLVKRTGEKVFLECVQDMDHENMFWYRQDPGLGLRLIYFSYDVKMKEKGDIPEGYSVSREKKERFSLILESASTNQTSMYLCASSSPGTRVRETQYFGPGTRLLVL.